These 30 T cell receptor beta chains were sequenced from one sample in a study of T cells in Graves' hyperthyroidism and ophthalmopathy. What was amplified from RNA transcripts were TCR beta CDR3 regions. Initially, a first-round RT-PCR of the TCR CDR3 employed the HTBI primer set. TCRdb passed the multiplex PCR reads through MiXCR, listing each CDR3 protein once. The data contain 300,000 to 450,000 distinct CDR3 sequences, roughly 13% of them singletons. The source material was blood. The origin of the receptors is a woman in her fifties or sixties with Graves' hyperthyroidism.

This clonotype was counted at least ten times. The V and J genes are TRBV12-3 or TRBV12-4 and TRBJ2-5, with D tentatively TRBD2 (5 bases). Trimming pared 4 bases from V and 3 bases from J, leaving 27 bases between. This CDR3 is built from 19 residues. CDR3 sequence: CASSSRTSLYRRLKETQYF. CDR3 in DNA: TGTGCCAGCAGTTCCCGCACTTCCCTATATAGGAGGTTGAAAGAGACCCAGTACTTC.

The chain is built from TRBV30 and TRBJ2-3, with 10 bases lining up with TRBD2. Germline V gene data show CDR1 as GTSNPN and CDR2 as SVGIG (reference sequence). The CDR3 covers 14 residues. The V segment lost 3 bases and the J segment 7 bases; nucleotides outside the gene matches: 7. DNA of the CDR3: TGTGCCTGGAGACGGACTAGCGGTGCCCATACGCAGTATTTT. This gives the protein CAWRRTSGAHTQYF.

The rearrangement links TRBV5-6 to TRBJ2-5, with 10 positions matching TRBD2. The CDR3 length is 15 residues. Germline trimming cut 4 bases from V and 4 bases from J; bases unmatched to any gene: 7. From germline, CDR1 is SGHDT and CDR2 YYEEEE. Written as DNA, the CDR3 is TGTGCCAGCAGCCATCTACTAGCGGGAATAGAGACCCAGTACTTC. Protein product: CASSHLLAGIETQYF.

With regard to this clonotype: This may stem from a read error, because a much larger clone lies one nucleotide away. The gene calls are TRBV10-3 and TRBJ2-2; 10 bases line up with TRBD2. The CDR3 covers 15 residues. J gave up 1 base and V 4 bases, and 0 bases lay outside the gene matches. Germline V CDR1 and CDR2: ENHRY, SYGVKD. The CDR3 region is CAISGTSGNTGELFF. CDR3 coding DNA: TGTGCCATCAGTGGGACTAGCGGGAACACCGGGGAGCTGTTTTTT.

This chain uses TRBV19 with TRBJ1-5; D gene ambiguous. The CDR3 is 14 amino acids. V was shortened by 0 bases and J by 4 bases, with 7 bases between the two germline ends. Germline-derived CDR1 and CDR2 are LNHDA and SQIVND (reference sequence). The CDR3 nucleotides are TGTGCCAGTAGTATAGATCGGTGGAATCAGCCCCAGCATTTT. Protein sequence: CASSIDRWNQPQHF. Complete variable domain (other parts from reference TRBV19 and TRBJ1-5): DGGITQSPKYLFRKEGQNVTLSCEQNLNHDAMYWYRQDPGQGLRLIYYSQIVNDFQKGDIAEGYSVSREKKESFPLTVTSAQKNPTAFYLCASSIDRWNQPQHFGDGTRLSIL.

In its sample, this clonotype was seen a few times. This chain links TRBV12-3 or TRBV12-4 with TRBJ1-2; D unresolved. With 5 bases removed from V and 8 bases from J, the gap between germline ends came to 9 bases. The CDR3 contains 11 residues. The CDR3 DNA reads TGTGCCAGCAGTCGGTTTATGGGCTACACCTTC. Protein: CASSRFMGYTF.

This clonotype has at least ten counts. This chain connects TRBV5-6 to TRBJ2-5; D is perhaps TRBD1 (5 bases). The CDR3 consists of 16 residues. Between the trimmed V and J ends, which lost 2 bases and 3 bases, there was a span of 17 bases. Germline loops: CDR1 SGHDT, CDR2 YYEEEE. CDR3 DNA: TGTGCCAGCAGCTTCCGCCAGGGTTGGTTGGAAGAGACCCAGTACTTC. This encodes CASSFRQGWLEETQYF.

This clonotype was observed many times. The chain recombines TRBV12-3 or TRBV12-4 with TRBJ1-2; D call uncertain. The length of the CDR3 is 12 residues. V lost 2 bases and J lost 7, with 8 bases in between. CDR3 sequence reads: CASSLWRGGYTF. Here the CDR3 DNA reads TGTGCCAGCAGTTTATGGCGTGGTGGCTACACCTTC.

At least ten counts were recorded for this clonotype. As DNA, the CDR3 is TGCGCCAGCAGCATGGGACAGGCGAGAGTCGATGAGCAGTTCTTC. The encoded protein is CASSMGQARVDEQFF. J is TRBJ2-1 and V is TRBV5-1; 8 bases agree with TRBD1. The germline V gene encodes CDR1 SGHRS and CDR2 YFSETQ. CDR3 length: 15 amino acids. The J segment lost 8 bases and the V segment lost 4 bases, leaving 11 bases of the junction unmatched. Filled out from reference TRBV5-1 and TRBJ2-1, the complete variable domain reads KAGVTQTPRYLIKTRGQQVTLSCSPISGHRSVSWYQQTPGQGLQFLFEYFSETQRNKGNFPGRFSGRQFSNSRSEMNVSTLELGDSALYLCASSMGQARVDEQFFGPGTRLTVL.

This clonotype was counted only a few times. This rearrangement joins TRBV4-1 to TRBJ2-7, with TRBD1 matching 10 bases. The CDR3 consists of 16 residues. V gave up 2 bases and J gave up 8 bases; unmatched junction bases: 12. In germline, CDR1 is MGHRA, CDR2 YSYEKL. The CDR3 DNA sequence: TGCGCCAGCAGCCAACCCAACCGGGACAGGGGCATAAAGCAGTACTTC. It codes for CASSQPNRDRGIKQYF.

J is TRBJ2-1 and V is TRBV12-3 or TRBV12-4; TRBD2 agrees at 7 bases. The junction had 7 bases not matched to a gene; V was cut back by 5 bases and J by 9 bases. This CDR3 region has 13 residues. The DNA for the CDR3 is TGTGCCAGCAGTGGGCTAGCGGAGGGTGAGCAGTTCTTC. Its protein product is CASSGLAEGEQFF.

This clonotype occurred many times. The chain is built from TRBV20-1 and TRBJ2-5, with 8 bases that match TRBD1. The V gene end was trimmed by 0 bases and the J gene end by 2 bases; junction bases not matched to a gene: 11. The CDR3 runs 17 residues. Germline loops: CDR1 DFQATT, CDR2 SNEGSKA (reference sequence). CDR3 sequence: CSARDRRQGAVQETQYF. The CDR3 DNA follows: TGCAGTGCTAGAGATCGGAGGCAGGGGGCTGTACAAGAGACCCAGTACTTC.

This clonotype has ten or more counts. V and J are TRBV2 and TRBJ2-7; 8 nucleotides match TRBD2. Losses at the gene ends were 7 bases for V and 6 bases for J; bases not matched to a gene: 11. The CDR3 loop spans 14 amino acids. CDR1 is SNHLY and CDR2 is FYNNEI in the germline V gene. CDR3 nucleotides: TGTGCCAGCAATGTAGCGGGAAAAGTAGGCGAGCAGTACTTC. It is translated as CASNVAGKVGEQYF.

This clonotype was detected ten times or more. This chain connects TRBV2 to TRBJ2-3, with 7 positions matching TRBD2. The germline gives CDR1 SNHLY, CDR2 FYNNEI. The ends lost 8 bases at V and 0 bases at J; junction bases unmatched: 5. The CDR3 extends over 14 amino acids. The CDR3 coding sequence is TGTGCCAGCCATCGGGACTACAGCACAGATACGCAGTATTTT. As protein: CASHRDYSTDTQYF.

This clonotype was seen more than once but under ten times. V gene TRBV7-9 combines with J gene TRBJ1-4, with no clear D. The V end was cut by 3 bases, the J end by 4 bases, with 6 bases between. The germline V gene encodes CDR1 SEHNR and CDR2 FQNEAQ (reference sequence). This CDR3 is built from 13 residues. This chain's CDR3 is CASSFRNNEKLFF. CDR3 bases: TGTGCCAGCAGCTTTCGCAATAATGAAAAACTGTTTTTT.

This clonotype was seen at least ten times. The gene calls are TRBV20-1 and TRBJ1-5; D unresolved. The germline V and J ends were trimmed by 5 bases and 0 bases, with 8 bases remaining between them. Per germline, CDR1 DFQATT and CDR2 SNEGSKA (reference sequence). The CDR3 runs 13 residues. The CDR3 DNA reads TGCAGTGCTGCGGACGATAGCAATCAGCCCCAGCATTTT. Translating gives CSAADDSNQPQHF.

The J gene is TRBJ2-7, the V gene TRBV18; a weak D match, TRBD2 (8 bases). This CDR3 is built from 16 residues. CDR1 and CDR2 from the germline V gene are KGHSH and LQKENI. V was pared by 3 bases and J by 4 bases, with 19 bases between. CDR3 in amino acids: CASSPGDSGSRYEQYF. In DNA form, the CDR3 reads TGTGCCAGCTCACCCGGGGACAGCGGGAGTAGGTACGAGCAGTACTTC.

This clonotype was found a few times. The CDR3 sequence: CASSSGVTVSYEQYF. As DNA, the CDR3 is TGTGCCAGCAGCTCGGGTGTGACAGTTTCCTACGAGCAGTACTTC. The V call is TRBV5-4, the J call TRBJ2-7, with a weak D call TRBD1 (5 bases). CDR1 is SGHNT and CDR2 is YYREEE in the germline V gene (reference sequence). The CDR3 has 15 residues. Between the trimmed V and J ends, which lost 3 bases and 1 base, there was a span of 14 bases.

This clonotype was seen ten or more times. This chain links TRBV9 with TRBJ1-4; TRBD1 agrees at 7 bases. The CDR3 consists of 16 residues. Germline V gives CDR1 SGDLS, CDR2 YYNGEE. V shed 0 bases, J shed 6 bases, and the junction held 8 bases outside the gene matches. CDR3 in DNA: TGTGCCAGCAGCGTAGGATCGACAGGGCGGGATGAAAAACTGTTTTTT. As protein: CASSVGSTGRDEKLFF.

In this sample, this clonotype turned up many times. The chain employs TRBV11-2 and TRBJ2-7, with a possible D match to TRBD1 (6 bases). Germline CDR1 is SGHAT and CDR2 is FQNNGV. The V gene lost 5 bases and the J gene lost 0 bases, with 14 bases spanning the gap. The CDR3 loop spans 15 amino acids. CDR3 DNA: TGTGCCAGCAGCCGATCAGGGGTGAGCTCCTACGAGCAGTACTTC. Translated: CASSRSGVSSYEQYF.

In this sample, this clonotype turned up a few times. The chain couples TRBV5-1 to TRBJ1-1, with 7 bases identical to TRBD1. This CDR3 has 16 residues. V trimming: 0 bases; J trimming: 5 bases; junction bases outside the gene matches: 10. In germline, CDR1 is SGHRS, CDR2 YFSETQ. The CDR3 spells CASSLEGGLLRTEAFF. The CDR3 nucleotides read TGCGCCAGCAGCTTGGAAGGGGGCCTATTGAGGACTGAAGCTTTCTTT.

The gene calls are TRBV19 and TRBJ1-2; maybe TRBD1 (5 bases). Trimming took off 4 bases at V and 4 bases at J, with 10 bases between the two ends. Germline assignment: CDR1 LNHDA and CDR2 SQIVND (reference sequence). The length of the CDR3 is 13 residues. The CDR3 nucleotides read TGTGCCAGTAGTAATTGGCAGGGCTATGGCTACACCTTC. Translation gives CASSNWQGYGYTF.

This clonotype was seen at least ten times. The chain has TRBV19 and TRBJ1-3, with D possibly TRBD1 on 6 matching bases. The germline CDR1 and CDR2 sequences are LNHDA and SQIVND (reference sequence). The CDR3 is 18 amino acids. Trimming removed 6 bases at V and 4 bases at J, with 25 bases between. The CDR3 here is CASSKQGLTSSGGNTIYF. The DNA for the CDR3 is TGTGCCAGTAGCAAGCAGGGGCTAACGTCCTCGGGCGGAAACACCATATATTTT.

The chain carries TRBV5-1 and TRBJ2-7, with D perhaps TRBD1 (7 bases). Germline V gene sequence: CDR1 SGHRS, CDR2 YFSETQ. With 1 base removed from V and 3 bases from J, the gap between germline ends came to 14 bases. There are 15 residues in the CDR3. This chain's CDR3 is CASSLQGEVIYEQYF. CDR3 nucleotide sequence: TGCGCCAGCAGCTTGCAGGGGGAGGTAATCTACGAGCAGTACTTC. The full variable domain, rest sourced from reference TRBV5-1 and TRBJ2-7, is KAGVTQTPRYLIKTRGQQVTLSCSPISGHRSVSWYQQTPGQGLQFLFEYFSETQRNKGNFPGRFSGRQFSNSRSEMNVSTLELGDSALYLCASSLQGEVIYEQYFGPGTRLTVT.

Many counts were recorded for this clonotype. The chain joins TRBV6-1 to TRBJ2-3, with 8 positions matching TRBD2. J gave up 6 bases and V 5 bases, and 4 bases lay outside the gene matches. Germline-derived CDR1 and CDR2 are MNHNS and SASEGT. The CDR3 extends over 13 amino acids. Here the CDR3 reads CASSQTSGDTQYF. The DNA of the CDR3 is TGTGCCAGCAGTCAAACTAGCGGTGATACGCAGTATTTT.

This clonotype appeared a few times. The chain links TRBV27 to TRBJ2-1, with 10 bases that match TRBD1. The CDR3 has 15 residues. The ends lost 5 bases at V and 3 bases at J; junction bases unmatched: 4. Germline V gene data show CDR1 as MNHEY and CDR2 as SMNVEV (reference sequence). In nucleotides, the CDR3 is TGTGCCAGCAGTGAGGGGGACAGGGGCTACAATGAGCAGTTCTTC. Protein: CASSEGDRGYNEQFF.

The V gene is TRBV7-8, the J gene TRBJ2-5, with 7 nucleotides matching TRBD2. V dropped 0 bases and J dropped 5; count of bases not matched to a gene: 3. Germline CDR1 is SGHVS and CDR2 is FQNEAQ. The CDR3 is made up of 14 amino acids. CDR3 in DNA: TGTGCCAGCAGCTTAGCGGGGGAGGGGGAGACCCAGTACTTC. Amino acid sequence: CASSLAGEGETQYF.

This clonotype was seen a few times. This rearrangement joins TRBV19 to TRBJ1-6, with TRBD1 as a possible D gene (5 bases). The CDR3 spans 20 residues. The germline CDR1 and CDR2 sequences are LNHDA and SQIVND (reference sequence). With 6 bases removed from V and 5 bases from J, the gap between germline ends came to 29 bases. CDR3 loop: CASSPLGLGRRQGDNSPLHF. The DNA of the CDR3 is TGTGCCAGTAGCCCCCTAGGTTTGGGGCGACGGCAGGGCGATAATTCACCCCTCCACTTT.

This clonotype was observed a few times. This chain connects TRBV10-3 to TRBJ2-7; D remains unclear. Trimming shortened V by 6 bases and J by 2 bases, and 14 bases separated the two germline ends. Germline values: CDR1 ENHRY, CDR2 SYGVKD. The CDR3 extends over 14 amino acids. The DNA for the CDR3 is TGTGCCATCAGGGTGGCTGGGAACCCCTACGAGCAGTACTTC. It specifies CAIRVAGNPYEQYF.

This clonotype has ten or more counts. This rearrangement joins TRBV20-1 to TRBJ2-1; the match to TRBD2 covers 11 bases. The CDR3 contains 15 residues. Germline lookup yields CDR1 DFQATT and CDR2 SNEGSKA (reference sequence). The V and J ends lost 2 bases and 6 bases, in that order; junction bases with no gene match: 6. The CDR3 spells CSARQLAGVFNEQFF. The CDR3, as DNA: TGCAGTGCTAGACAACTAGCGGGAGTGTTCAATGAGCAGTTCTTC.